This T cell receptor beta chain was documented in a study of T cell responses to AZD1222 COVID-19 vaccine. Whole-study context: Analysis merged second doses at about 4 or about 12 weeks. Study-level points and caveats: Vaccine-associated CD4 TCRs spanned spike, dominant at 160-218 and 743-854.

V was cut by 2 bases and J by 5 bases, with 10 bases left in between. Germline V gene sequence: CDR1 SGHRS, CDR2 YFSETQ. This CDR3 is 14 amino acids long. Comments on this clone: What it recognizes is unknown.

Libraries were prepared by immunoSEQ multiplex PCR; TCRdb keeps only in-frame clonotypes and omits some of them. The sample has roughly 120,000 clones; roughly 84% are singletons. The chain couples TRBV5-1 to TRBJ1-4; no clear D. This TCR derives from an adult in good health. Sequenced material: peripheral blood, taken on day 0 of AZD1222 vaccination. The CDR3 DNA follows: TGCGCCAGCAGCTTTAAAGGGCGGAATGAAAAACTGTTTTTT. Translation: CASSFKGRNEKLFF.